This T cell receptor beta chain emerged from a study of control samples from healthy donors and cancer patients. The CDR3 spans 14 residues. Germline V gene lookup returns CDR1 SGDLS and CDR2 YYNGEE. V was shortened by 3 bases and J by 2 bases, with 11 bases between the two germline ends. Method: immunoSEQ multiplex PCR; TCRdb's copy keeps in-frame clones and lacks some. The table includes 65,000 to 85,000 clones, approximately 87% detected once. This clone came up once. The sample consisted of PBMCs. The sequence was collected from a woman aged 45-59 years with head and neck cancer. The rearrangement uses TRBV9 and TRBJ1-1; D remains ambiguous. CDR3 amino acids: CASSDGLLNTEAFF. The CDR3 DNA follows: TGTGCCAGCAGCGACGGACTTTTAAACACTGAAGCTTTCTTT.